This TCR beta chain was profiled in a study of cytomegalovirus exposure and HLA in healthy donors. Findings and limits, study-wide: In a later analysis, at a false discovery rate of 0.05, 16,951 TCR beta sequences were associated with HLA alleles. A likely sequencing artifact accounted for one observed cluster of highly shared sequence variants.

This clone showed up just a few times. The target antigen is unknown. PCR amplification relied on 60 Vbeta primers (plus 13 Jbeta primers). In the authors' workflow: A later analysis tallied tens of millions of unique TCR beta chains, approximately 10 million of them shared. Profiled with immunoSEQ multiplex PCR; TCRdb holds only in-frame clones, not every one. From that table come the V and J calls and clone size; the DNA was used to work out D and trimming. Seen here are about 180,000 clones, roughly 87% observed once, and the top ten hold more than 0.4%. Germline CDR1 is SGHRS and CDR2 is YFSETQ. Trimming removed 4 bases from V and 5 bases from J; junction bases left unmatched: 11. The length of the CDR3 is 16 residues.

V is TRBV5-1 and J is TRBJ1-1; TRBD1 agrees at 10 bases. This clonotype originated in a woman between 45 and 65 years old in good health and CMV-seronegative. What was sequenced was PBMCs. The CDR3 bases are TGCGCCAGCAGCATCCGGACAGGGGGTTTAGGGACTGAAGCTTTCTTT. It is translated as CASSIRTGGLGTEAFF.